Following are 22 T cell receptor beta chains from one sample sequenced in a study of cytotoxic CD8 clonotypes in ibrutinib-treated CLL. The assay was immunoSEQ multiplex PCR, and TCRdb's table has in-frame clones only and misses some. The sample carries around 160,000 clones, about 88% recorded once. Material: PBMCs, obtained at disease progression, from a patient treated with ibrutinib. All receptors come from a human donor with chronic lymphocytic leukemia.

CDR3 sequence (DNA): TGCGCCAGCAGCTTGGCCGGGACTATTGGAAACACCATATATTTT. It translates to CASSLAGTIGNTIYF. This rearrangement joins TRBV5-1 to TRBJ1-3; the D gene is possibly TRBD1 (5 bases). V shed 0 bases and J shed 3 bases, with 10 bases lying between them. The CDR3 is made up of 15 amino acids. The germline V gene has CDR1 SGHRS and CDR2 YFSETQ.

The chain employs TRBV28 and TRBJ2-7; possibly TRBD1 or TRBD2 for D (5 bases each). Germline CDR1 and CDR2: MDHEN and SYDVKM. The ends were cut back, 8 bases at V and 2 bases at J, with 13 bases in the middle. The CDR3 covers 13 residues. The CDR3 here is CASGTIDPYEQYF. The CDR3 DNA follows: TGTGCCAGCGGGACGATCGACCCCTACGAGCAGTACTTC.

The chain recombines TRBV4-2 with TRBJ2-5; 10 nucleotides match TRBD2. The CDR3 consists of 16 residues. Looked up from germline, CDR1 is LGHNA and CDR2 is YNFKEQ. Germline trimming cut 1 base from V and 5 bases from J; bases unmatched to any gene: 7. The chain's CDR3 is CASSQALAGGRETQYF. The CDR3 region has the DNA TGTGCCAGCAGCCAAGCATTAGCGGGAGGTAGGGAGACCCAGTACTTC.

CDR3 residues: CASSALGLREQYF. The CDR3 nucleotides read TGTGCCAGCAGTGCGTTAGGACTCCGCGAGCAGTACTTC. J is TRBJ2-7 and V is TRBV6-1; tentative D call: TRBD2 (5 bases). This CDR3 contains 13 residues. Trimming removed 4 bases at V and 6 bases at J, with 13 bases between. From germline, CDR1 is MNHNS and CDR2 SASEGT.

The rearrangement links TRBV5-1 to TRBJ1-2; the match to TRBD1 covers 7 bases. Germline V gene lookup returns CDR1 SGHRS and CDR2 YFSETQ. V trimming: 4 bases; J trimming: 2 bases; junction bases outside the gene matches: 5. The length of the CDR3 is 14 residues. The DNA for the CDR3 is TGCGCCAGCAGCCCAGGGGGGAGAAACTATGGCTACACCTTC. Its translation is CASSPGGRNYGYTF.

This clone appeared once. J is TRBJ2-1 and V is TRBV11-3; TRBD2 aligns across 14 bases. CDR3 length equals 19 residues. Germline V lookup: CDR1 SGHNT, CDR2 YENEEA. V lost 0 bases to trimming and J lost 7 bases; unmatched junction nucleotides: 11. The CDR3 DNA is TGTGCCAGCAGCTTAGATCAGGTTTTGGGACTAGCGGGAGAAAATGAGCAGTTCTTC. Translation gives CASSLDQVLGLAGENEQFF.

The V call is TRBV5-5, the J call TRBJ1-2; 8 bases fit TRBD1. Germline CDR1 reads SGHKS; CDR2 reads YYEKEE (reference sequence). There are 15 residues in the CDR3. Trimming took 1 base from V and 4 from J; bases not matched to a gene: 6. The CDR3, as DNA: TGTGCCAGCAGCTTGACTTCAGGGGGCTTCTATGGCTACACCTTC. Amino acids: CASSLTSGGFYGYTF.

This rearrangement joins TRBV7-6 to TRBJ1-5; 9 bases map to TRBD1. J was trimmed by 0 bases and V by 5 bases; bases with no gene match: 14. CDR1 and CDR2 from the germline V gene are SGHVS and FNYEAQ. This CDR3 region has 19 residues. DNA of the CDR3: TGTGCCAGCAGCCCAGGGTTGGGACAGGGCCTACATAGCAATCAGCCCCAGCATTTT. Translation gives CASSPGLGQGLHSNQPQHF.

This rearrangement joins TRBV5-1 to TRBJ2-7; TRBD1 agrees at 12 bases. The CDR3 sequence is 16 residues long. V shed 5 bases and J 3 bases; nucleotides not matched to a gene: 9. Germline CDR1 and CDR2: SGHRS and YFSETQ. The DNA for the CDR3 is TGCGCCAGCAGTAGTTGGGACAGGGGGCGGAACTACGAGCAGTACTTC. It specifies CASSSWDRGRNYEQYF.

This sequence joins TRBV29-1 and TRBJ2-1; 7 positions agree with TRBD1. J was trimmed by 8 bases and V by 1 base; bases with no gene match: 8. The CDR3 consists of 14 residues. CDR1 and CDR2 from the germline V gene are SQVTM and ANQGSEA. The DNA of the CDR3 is TGCAGCGTTGAAGTACAGGGGAAGTTCGATGAGCAGTTCTTC. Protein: CSVEVQGKFDEQFF.

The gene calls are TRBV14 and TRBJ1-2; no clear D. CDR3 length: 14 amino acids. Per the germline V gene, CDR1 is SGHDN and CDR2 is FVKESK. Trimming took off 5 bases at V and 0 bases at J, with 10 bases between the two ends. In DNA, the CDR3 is TGTGCCAGCAGCTACGGAGGCGCTAACTATGGCTACACCTTC. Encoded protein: CASSYGGANYGYTF.

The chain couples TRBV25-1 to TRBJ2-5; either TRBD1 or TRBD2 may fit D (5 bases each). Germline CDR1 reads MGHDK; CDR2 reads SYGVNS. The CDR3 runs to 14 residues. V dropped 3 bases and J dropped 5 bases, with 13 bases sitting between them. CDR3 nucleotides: TGTGCCAGCAGTGATGCCAGGGAGAGGGAGACCCAGTACTTC. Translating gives CASSDARERETQYF.

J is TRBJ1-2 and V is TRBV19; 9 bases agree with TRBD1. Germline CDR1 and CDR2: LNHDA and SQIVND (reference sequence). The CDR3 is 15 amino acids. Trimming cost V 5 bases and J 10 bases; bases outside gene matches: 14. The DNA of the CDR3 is TGTGCCAGTAGTTCCACCGGGACAGGGCTAGAGGCCTACACCTTC. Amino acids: CASSSTGTGLEAYTF.

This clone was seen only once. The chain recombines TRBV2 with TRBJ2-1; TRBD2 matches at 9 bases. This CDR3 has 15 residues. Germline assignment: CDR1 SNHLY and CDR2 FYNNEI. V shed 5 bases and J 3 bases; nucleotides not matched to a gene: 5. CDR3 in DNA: TGTGCCAGCAGTCTACTAGCGGGCCTCTACAATGAGCAGTTCTTC. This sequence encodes CASSLLAGLYNEQFF. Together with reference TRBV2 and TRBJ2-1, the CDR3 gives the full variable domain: EPEVTQTPSHQVTQMGQEVILRCVPISNHLYFYWYRQILGQKVEFLVSFYNNEISEKSEIFDDQFSVERPDGSNFTLKIRSTKLEDSAMYFCASSLLAGLYNEQFFGPGTRLTVL.

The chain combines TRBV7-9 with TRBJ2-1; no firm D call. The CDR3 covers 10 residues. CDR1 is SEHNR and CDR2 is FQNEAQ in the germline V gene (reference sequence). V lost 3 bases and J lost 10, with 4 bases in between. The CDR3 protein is CASSFEEQFF. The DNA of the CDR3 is TGTGCCAGCAGCTTCGAAGAGCAGTTCTTC. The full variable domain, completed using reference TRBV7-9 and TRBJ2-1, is DTGVSQNPRHKITKRGQNVTFRCDPISEHNRLYWYRQTLGQGPEFLTYFQNEAQLEKSRLLSDRFSAERPKGSFSTLEIQRTEQGDSAMYLCASSFEEQFFGPGTRLTVL.

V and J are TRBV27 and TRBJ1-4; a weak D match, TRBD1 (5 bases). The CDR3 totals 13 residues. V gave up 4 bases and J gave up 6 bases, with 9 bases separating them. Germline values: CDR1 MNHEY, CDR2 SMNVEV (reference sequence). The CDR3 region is CASSSPGDEKLFF. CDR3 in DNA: TGTGCCAGCAGTTCCCCGGGGGATGAAAAACTGTTTTTT.

CDR3 sequence reads: CASSPSTASNQPQHF. CDR3 bases: TGTGCCAGCTCACCAAGCACAGCTAGCAATCAGCCCCAGCATTTT. The gene calls are TRBV18 and TRBJ1-5; D unresolved. This CDR3 has 15 amino acids. V lost 2 bases to trimming and J lost 0 bases, with 8 bases between them. Germline V gene data show CDR1 as KGHSH and CDR2 as LQKENI.

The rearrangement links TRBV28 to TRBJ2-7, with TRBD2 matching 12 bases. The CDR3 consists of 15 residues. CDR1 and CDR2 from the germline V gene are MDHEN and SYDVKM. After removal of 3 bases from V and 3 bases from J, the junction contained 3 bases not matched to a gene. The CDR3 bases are TGTGCCAGCAGTTTGGGGACTAGCGGGTTCTACGAGCAGTACTTC. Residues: CASSLGTSGFYEQYF. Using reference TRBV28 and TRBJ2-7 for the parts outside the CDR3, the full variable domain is DVKVTQSSRYLVKRTGEKVFLECVQDMDHENMFWYRQDPGLGLRLIYFSYDVKMKEKGDIPEGYSVSREKKERFSLILESASTNQTSMYLCASSLGTSGFYEQYFGPGTRLTVT.

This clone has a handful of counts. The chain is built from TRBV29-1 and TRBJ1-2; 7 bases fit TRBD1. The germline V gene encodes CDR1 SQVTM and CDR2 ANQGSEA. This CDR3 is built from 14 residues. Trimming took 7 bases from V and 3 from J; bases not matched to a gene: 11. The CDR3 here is CSAGDSDHHYGYTF. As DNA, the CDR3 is TGCAGCGCAGGGGACAGTGATCACCACTATGGCTACACCTTC. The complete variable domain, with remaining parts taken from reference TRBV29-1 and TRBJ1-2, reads SAVISQKPSRDICQRGTSLTIQCQVDSQVTMMFWYRQQPGQSLTLIATANQGSEATYESGFVIDKFPISRPNLTFSTLTVSNMSPEDSSIYLCSAGDSDHHYGYTFGSGTRLTVV.

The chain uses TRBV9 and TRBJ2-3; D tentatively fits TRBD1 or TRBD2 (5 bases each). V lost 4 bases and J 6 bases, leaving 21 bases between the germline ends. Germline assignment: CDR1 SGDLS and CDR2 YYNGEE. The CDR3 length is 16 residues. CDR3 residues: CASSTQPGPLGDTQYF. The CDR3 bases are TGTGCCAGCAGCACCCAACCGGGACCCTTGGGGGATACGCAGTATTTT.

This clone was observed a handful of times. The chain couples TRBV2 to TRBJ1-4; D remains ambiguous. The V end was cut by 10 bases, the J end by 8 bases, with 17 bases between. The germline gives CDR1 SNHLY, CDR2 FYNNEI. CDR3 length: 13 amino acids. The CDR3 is CATYPTPEEKLFF. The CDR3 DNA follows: TGTGCCACCTACCCGACCCCAGAGGAAAAACTGTTTTTT.

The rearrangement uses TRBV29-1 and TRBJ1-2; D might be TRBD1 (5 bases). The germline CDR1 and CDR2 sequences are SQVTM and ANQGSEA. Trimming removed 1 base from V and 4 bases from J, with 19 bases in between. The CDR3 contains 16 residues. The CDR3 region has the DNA TGCAGCGTTGAAGGCGGGGCAAGGCCCCCCTCCTATGGCTACACCTTC. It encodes CSVEGGARPPSYGYTF.